This T cell receptor (beta chain) was obtained from a study of PD-L1 blockade in urothelial cancer. Study-level background: In the mid-2010s therapy began: atezolizumab 1,200 mg intravenously every 3 weeks. Each patient had 0 to 3 earlier chemotherapy regimens. It was at 3 weeks (second dose) and 6 weeks after treatment start that blood was analyzed.

Time point meaning: pretreatment peripheral blood. The number of samples from each patient was between 1 and 8, taken pretreatment and on-treatment. TCRdb's table, derived via immunoSEQ multiplex PCR, lists solely in-frame clones and lacks some. The sample lists 70,000 to 95,000 clones; 89% were seen once. The sample consisted of PBMCs, taken around atezolizumab (anti-PD-L1) treatment. This clonotype originated in a woman of 80 years or more with urothelial cancer.

CDR3 sequence reads: CASSRAGSAGETQYF. The CDR3 nucleotides read TGTGCCAGCAGCCGAGCGGGATCGGCGGGAGAGACCCAGTACTTC. The V call is TRBV27, the J call TRBJ2-5; 7 nucleotides agree with TRBD2. The trim removed 6 bases at V and 4 bases at J, leaving 11 bases unmatched. Germline V CDR1 and CDR2: MNHEY, SMNVEV (reference sequence). This CDR3 contains 15 residues.